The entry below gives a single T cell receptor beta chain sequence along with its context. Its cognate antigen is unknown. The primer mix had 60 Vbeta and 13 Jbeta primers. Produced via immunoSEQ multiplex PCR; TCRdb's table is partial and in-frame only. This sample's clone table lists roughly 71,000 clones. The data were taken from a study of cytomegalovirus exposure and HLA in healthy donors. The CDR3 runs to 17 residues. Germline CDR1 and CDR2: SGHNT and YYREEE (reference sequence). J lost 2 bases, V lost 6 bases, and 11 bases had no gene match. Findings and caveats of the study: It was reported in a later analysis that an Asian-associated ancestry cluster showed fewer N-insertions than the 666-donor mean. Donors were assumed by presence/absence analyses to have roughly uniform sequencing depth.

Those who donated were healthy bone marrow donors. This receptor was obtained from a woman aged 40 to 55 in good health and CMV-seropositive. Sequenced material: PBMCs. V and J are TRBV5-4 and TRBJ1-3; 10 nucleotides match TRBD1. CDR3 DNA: TGTGCCAGCACCGCCCAGGGACAGGGGATCCCTGGAAACACCATATATTTT. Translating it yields CASTAQGQGIPGNTIYF.